A single sample is the source of the 6 T cell receptor beta chains below, sequenced in a study of T cells in Graves' hyperthyroidism and ophthalmopathy. Amplification yielded TCR beta CDR3 regions, with RNA transcripts as the source. TCR CDR3 underwent first-round RT-PCR with the HTBI primer set. Each CDR3 protein gets one entry after TCRdb re-called the multiplex PCR reads with MiXCR. The sample has approximately 610,000 distinct CDR3 sequences, 14% to 15% seen once. Specimen: blood. The receptor set was obtained from a middle-aged woman with Graves' ophthalmopathy.

This clonotype was observed at least ten times. The chain joins TRBV12-3 or TRBV12-4 to TRBJ1-1; 7 bases fit TRBD1. Unmatched junction bases numbered 2, after V lost 6 bases and J lost 1 base. This CDR3 comprises 13 residues. The CDR3 spells CASSRTGNTEAFF. The CDR3 nucleotides read TGTGCCAGCAGCCGGACAGGGAACACTGAAGCTTTCTTT.

This chain links TRBV7-9 with TRBJ1-2; D is uncertain. This CDR3 spans 15 amino acids. Per germline, CDR1 SEHNR and CDR2 FQNEAQ (reference sequence). Trimming removed 1 base from V and 0 bases from J, with 9 bases in between. In DNA, the CDR3 is TGTGCCAGCAGCTTAGAACCCACCTCTAACTATGGCTACACCTTC. Translating gives CASSLEPTSNYGYTF.

This chain links TRBV19 with TRBJ2-2, with D unresolved. V lost 3 bases and J 7 bases, leaving 3 bases between the germline ends. The length of the CDR3 is 11 residues. The germline V gene has CDR1 LNHDA and CDR2 SQIVND (reference sequence). CDR3 amino acids: CASSIDGELFF. Here the CDR3 DNA reads TGTGCCAGTAGTATTGACGGGGAGCTGTTTTTT.

Many counts were recorded for this clonotype. This chain links TRBV7-2 with TRBJ1-2; TRBD1 is a possible D gene (5 bases). The CDR3 is 13 amino acids. V lost 2 bases and J lost 8, with 12 bases in between. The V gene's germline CDR1 is SGHTA and CDR2 FQGNSA. CDR3 nucleotides: TGTGCCAGCAGCTTATCAGGGCCTGACGGCTACACCTTC. Encoded protein: CASSLSGPDGYTF.

This clonotype was observed many times. The chain uses TRBV6-2 or TRBV6-3 and TRBJ2-2, with D uncertain. V was clipped by 4 bases and J by 3 bases, with 3 bases between them. From germline, CDR1 is MNHEY and CDR2 SVGEGT. The CDR3 is made up of 12 amino acids. The CDR3 DNA reads as TGTGCCAGCAGTTCCTACACCGGGGAGCTGTTTTTT. This translates into CASSSYTGELFF.

This clonotype has a count of ten or more. V usage is TRBV5-6 and J usage is TRBJ1-1, with a possible D match to TRBD1 (6 bases). The germline V and J ends were trimmed by 4 bases and 1 base, with 11 bases remaining between them. Germline assignment: CDR1 SGHDT and CDR2 YYEEEE. There are 14 residues in the CDR3. CDR3 sequence (DNA): TGTGCCAGCAGCCCGGGGGGCTCGAACACTGAAGCTTTCTTT. This codes for CASSPGGSNTEAFF.